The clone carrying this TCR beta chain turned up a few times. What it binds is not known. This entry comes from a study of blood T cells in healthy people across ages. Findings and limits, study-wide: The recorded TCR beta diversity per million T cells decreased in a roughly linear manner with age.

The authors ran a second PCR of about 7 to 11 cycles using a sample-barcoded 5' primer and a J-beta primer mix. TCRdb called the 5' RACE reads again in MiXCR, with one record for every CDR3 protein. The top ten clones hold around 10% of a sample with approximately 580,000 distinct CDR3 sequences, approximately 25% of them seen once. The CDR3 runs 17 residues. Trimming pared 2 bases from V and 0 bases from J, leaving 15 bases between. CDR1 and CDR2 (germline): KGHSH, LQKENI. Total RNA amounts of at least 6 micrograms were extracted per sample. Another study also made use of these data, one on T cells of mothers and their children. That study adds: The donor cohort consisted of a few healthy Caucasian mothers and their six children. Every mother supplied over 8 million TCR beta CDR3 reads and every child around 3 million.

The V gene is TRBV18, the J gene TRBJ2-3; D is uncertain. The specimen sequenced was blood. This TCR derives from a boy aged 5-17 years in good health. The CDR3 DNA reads TGTGCCAGCTCACCAGATATAGGAGTCACTAGCACAGATACGCAGTATTTT. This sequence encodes CASSPDIGVTSTDTQYF.